This TCR beta chain was retrieved from a study of CD8 T cells in ankylosing spondylitis. This CDR3 contains 13 residues. CDR1 is SQVTM and CDR2 is ANQGSEA in the germline V gene. The junction had 2 bases not matched to a gene; V was cut back by 6 bases and J by 3 bases. Whole-study results and caveats: With a CD8+ phenotype, disease-linked clones were relatively rare in peripheral blood. Some of these motif variants have turned up before, in reports on reactive arthritis synovial fluid and blood. The authors reported significant enrichment of disease-linked clones in matched ankylosing spondylitis synovial fluid. Characteristic of ankylosing spondylitis blood, it appeared, was a TCR beta motif comprising about eight highly homologous variants.

This clonotype was observed a few times. Its matching antigen is unknown. Researchers built TCR beta libraries using quantitative 5'-RACE with molecular barcodes. TCRdb processed the 5' RACE reads anew with MiXCR; each CDR3 protein has one entry. The sample shows around 480,000 distinct CDR3 sequences, under 20% of them seen only once. Sequencing used blood, either unsorted or a sorted T cell fraction (not recorded which). The chain combines TRBV29-1 with TRBJ1-1; the match to TRBD1 covers 12 bases. The clonotype comes from a male donor with ankylosing spondylitis. The CDR3 DNA reads TGCAGCGTGGGACAGGGGGCGCACACTGAAGCTTTCTTT. Amino acid sequence: CSVGQGAHTEAFF.